One and the same sample provided the 22 T cell receptor beta chains below, sequenced in a study of response to subunit inactivated influenza vaccine. TCRdb used MiXCR to reprocess the RT-PCR reads, holding one entry per CDR3 protein. The sample lists around 200,000 distinct CDR3 sequences, about 10% occurring once. Sequenced material: non-naive T cells sorted from PBMCs, taken on the day of vaccination. The receptors were gathered from a man aged 50-59 years who received an inactivated influenza vaccine.

This clonotype showed up just a few times. V is TRBV15 and J is TRBJ2-5, with D perhaps TRBD1 (5 bases). V was cut by 0 bases and J by 5 bases, with 13 bases left in between. This CDR3 is built from 15 residues. Germline V lookup: CDR1 LNHNV, CDR2 YYDKDF (reference sequence). The CDR3 is CATSRDPQGGETQYF. CDR3 bases: TGTGCCACCAGCAGAGATCCGCAGGGTGGGGAGACCCAGTACTTC. Based on the CDR3 plus reference TRBV15 and TRBJ2-5, the full variable domain is DAMVIQNPRYQVTQFGKPVTLSCSQTLNHNVMYWYQQKSSQAPKLLFHYYDKDFNNEADTPDNFQSRRPNTSFCFLDIRSPGLGDTAMYLCATSRDPQGGETQYFGPGTRLLVL.

This clonotype was observed many times. The rearrangement uses TRBV12-3 or TRBV12-4 and TRBJ1-5, with D unresolved. Between the trimmed V and J ends, which lost 6 bases and 4 bases, there was a span of 10 bases. The CDR3 runs 13 residues. The CDR3 spells CASSPGFNQPQHF. Here the CDR3 DNA reads TGTGCCAGCAGCCCGGGGTTTAATCAGCCCCAGCATTTT.

This clonotype was seen repeatedly, ten times or more. The chain links TRBV10-3 to TRBJ2-7; perhaps TRBD1 as D (5 bases). The length of the CDR3 is 15 residues. The germline V gene encodes CDR1 ENHRY and CDR2 SYGVKD. Trimming left V 3 bases short and J 4 bases short, with 16 bases between. DNA for the CDR3: TGTGCCATCAGTGATTCGGCAGGGTTAGGGTACGAGCAGTACTTC. Its translation: CAISDSAGLGYEQYF.

This clonotype showed up just a few times. The rearrangement joins TRBV13 to TRBJ2-1; 7 positions agree with TRBD2. From germline, CDR1 is PRHDT and CDR2 FYEKMQ (reference sequence). This CDR3 comprises 16 residues. After removal of 5 bases from V and 8 bases from J, the junction contained 15 bases not matched to a gene. This CDR3 reads CASSHSLAVKGYEQFF. The CDR3 region has the DNA TGTGCCAGCAGCCATTCCCTAGCGGTGAAGGGGTATGAGCAGTTCTTC.

This clonotype was recorded a few times. The gene calls are TRBV7-2 and TRBJ2-1; D is uncertain. Germline V lookup: CDR1 SGHTA, CDR2 FQGNSA. Trimming cost V 3 bases and J 15 bases, with 18 bases left between them. The CDR3 is 13 residues long. The CDR3 bases are TGTGCCAGCAGCTTCAATCCCGATTCTGGGTGGTTCTTC. Its translation is CASSFNPDSGWFF.

The chain has TRBV15 and TRBJ2-2; D remains unclear. The CDR3 loop spans 13 amino acids. The germline V and J ends were trimmed by 0 bases and 7 bases, with 6 bases remaining between them. Per germline, CDR1 LNHNV and CDR2 YYDKDF (reference sequence). The CDR3 nucleotides are TGTGCCACCAGCAGAGATGAGGTCGGGGAGCTGTTTTTT. Its protein product is CATSRDEVGELFF. Complete variable domain (other parts from reference TRBV15 and TRBJ2-2): DAMVIQNPRYQVTQFGKPVTLSCSQTLNHNVMYWYQQKSSQAPKLLFHYYDKDFNNEADTPDNFQSRRPNTSFCFLDIRSPGLGDTAMYLCATSRDEVGELFFGEGSRLTVL.

In this sample, this clonotype turned up many times. The chain joins TRBV5-1 to TRBJ1-2; D is perhaps TRBD1 (5 bases). Per the germline V gene, CDR1 is SGHRS and CDR2 is YFSETQ. This CDR3 is 12 amino acids long. Trimming took 5 bases from V and 4 from J, leaving 9 bases between them. CDR3 sequence: CASREDSYGYTF. In DNA, the CDR3 is TGCGCCAGCAGAGAAGACAGCTATGGCTACACCTTC. Using reference TRBV5-1 and TRBJ1-2 for the parts outside the CDR3, the full variable domain is KAGVTQTPRYLIKTRGQQVTLSCSPISGHRSVSWYQQTPGQGLQFLFEYFSETQRNKGNFPGRFSGRQFSNSRSEMNVSTLELGDSALYLCASREDSYGYTFGSGTRLTVV.

This clonotype appeared many times. The genes are TRBV20-1 and TRBJ2-1; D gene ambiguous. Trimming stripped 0 bases from V and 10 bases from J, with 10 bases between. The germline gives CDR1 DFQATT, CDR2 SNEGSKA (reference sequence). The CDR3 is made up of 12 amino acids. The CDR3 DNA follows: TGCAGTGCTAGAGATCTGGGGATGGAGCAGTTCTTC. It codes for CSARDLGMEQFF.

The rearrangement links TRBV6-2 or TRBV6-3 to TRBJ2-2; no definite D call. The V end was cut by 2 bases, the J end by 4 bases, with 8 bases between. Per germline, CDR1 MNHEY and CDR2 SVGEGT. The CDR3 contains 14 residues. The CDR3 is CASSYTQSTGELFF. CDR3 DNA sequence: TGTGCCAGCAGTTACACCCAGTCCACCGGGGAGCTGTTTTTT.

This clonotype has just a few counts. This chain links TRBV6-1 with TRBJ2-5; D may be TRBD1 (6 bases). V lost 6 bases, J lost 6 bases, and 26 bases lay in between. CDR1 is MNHNS, CDR2 SASEGT, per germline. This CDR3 spans 17 amino acids. DNA of the CDR3: TGTGCCAGCAGCACCCCGACAGGAGGCGAGGCTATTAAGACCCAGTACTTC. This translates into CASSTPTGGEAIKTQYF.

The V gene is TRBV7-2, the J gene TRBJ2-1; 9 nucleotides line up with TRBD1. With V trimmed by 4 bases and J by 6 bases, 10 bases remained unmatched. This CDR3 region has 16 residues. Germline V gene lookup returns CDR1 SGHTA and CDR2 FQGNSA. This CDR3 reads CASSWGGTGPFNEQFF. The CDR3 nucleotides are TGTGCCAGCAGCTGGGGAGGGACAGGGCCATTCAATGAGCAGTTCTTC.

The sample holds a few counts of this clonotype. V is TRBV5-1 and J is TRBJ2-7, with D uncertain. Germline V gene sequence: CDR1 SGHRS, CDR2 YFSETQ. CDR3 length: 13 residues. Deletions cut 4 bases from V and 2 bases from J, with 10 bases between. DNA for the CDR3: TGCGCCAGCAGCCCCAACCCGGCCTACGAGCAGTACTTC. Translated, it gives CASSPNPAYEQYF.

V and J are TRBV7-9 and TRBJ1-5; D remains unclear. Germline V gives CDR1 SEHNR, CDR2 FQNEAQ (reference sequence). The length of the CDR3 is 13 residues. The V end was cut by 6 bases, the J end by 0 bases, with 6 bases between. As DNA, the CDR3 is TGTGCCAGCAGTAGGCTTAGCAATCAGCCCCAGCATTTT. Translated: CASSRLSNQPQHF.

The chain carries TRBV11-1 and TRBJ2-2, with 7 bases lining up with TRBD2. V shed 7 bases and J 4 bases; nucleotides not matched to a gene: 21. The CDR3 runs to 19 residues. Germline-derived CDR1 and CDR2 are SGHAT and FQDESV (reference sequence). In DNA form, the CDR3 reads TGTGCCAGCACCCCGAGATGGGACTATACTACCAGACGCACCGGGGAGCTGTTTTTT. Translation gives CASTPRWDYTTRRTGELFF.

V gene TRBV6-2 or TRBV6-3 combines with J gene TRBJ2-7; D remains ambiguous. CDR1 is MNHEY, CDR2 SVGEGT, per germline. The CDR3 has 14 amino acids. The V end lost 4 bases, the J end lost 0 bases, and 10 bases lay between the germline ends. In DNA form, the CDR3 reads TGTGCCAGCAGTTCCGGTTTCAGCTCCTACGAGCAGTACTTC. Encoded protein: CASSSGFSSYEQYF.

This clonotype was detected ten times or more. The gene calls are TRBV5-5 and TRBJ1-2; D is unresolved. The CDR3 loop spans 11 amino acids. Germline V CDR1 and CDR2: SGHKS, YYEKEE (reference sequence). V lost 4 bases and J lost 1, with 2 bases in between. CDR3 nucleotides: TGTGCCAGCAGCCATAACTATGGCTACACCTTC. Protein product: CASSHNYGYTF.

This clonotype was seen at least ten times. The V and J genes are TRBV5-1 and TRBJ2-7; a weak D match, TRBD1 (6 bases). V was shortened by 0 bases and J by 2 bases, with 9 bases between the two germline ends. Germline CDR1 reads SGHRS; CDR2 reads YFSETQ. CDR3 length: 14 residues. The CDR3 DNA is TGCGCCAGCAGCTTGGGCCGGACAGCCTACGAGCAGTACTTC. This translates into CASSLGRTAYEQYF. Full variable domain (outside the CDR3, taken from reference TRBV5-1 and TRBJ2-7): KAGVTQTPRYLIKTRGQQVTLSCSPISGHRSVSWYQQTPGQGLQFLFEYFSETQRNKGNFPGRFSGRQFSNSRSEMNVSTLELGDSALYLCASSLGRTAYEQYFGPGTRLTVT.

This clonotype has only a few counts. The chain couples TRBV11-2 to TRBJ2-1; no definite D call. The V end was cut by 4 bases, the J end by 0 bases, with 16 bases between. Germline V gives CDR1 SGHAT, CDR2 FQNNGV. This CDR3 spans 17 amino acids. CDR3 DNA sequence: TGTGCCAGCAGCTGGCCGGACGGAGAATTCTCCTACAATGAGCAGTTCTTC. Its translation is CASSWPDGEFSYNEQFF.

The chain links TRBV7-3 to TRBJ2-3, with TRBD2 matching 9 bases. Germline CDR1 SGHTA, CDR2 FQGTGA. The V gene end was trimmed by 6 bases and the J gene end by 5 bases; junction bases not matched to a gene: 6. The CDR3 spans 14 residues. The CDR3 region has the DNA TGTGCCAGCAGTGTGGGCGGGGGGGAAGATACGCAGTATTTT. It encodes CASSVGGGEDTQYF. The full variable domain, in which reference TRBV7-3 and TRBJ2-3 provide the parts outside the CDR3, is GAGVSQTPSNKVTEKGKYVELRCDPISGHTALYWYRQSLGQGPEFLIYFQGTGAADDSGLPNDRFFAVRPEGSVSTLKIQRTERGDSAVYLCASSVGGGEDTQYFGPGTRLTVL.

This clonotype has a handful of counts. The genes are TRBV20-1 and TRBJ2-5; 12 bases match TRBD2. Trimming removed 7 bases from V and 0 bases from J; junction bases left unmatched: 9. There are 16 residues in the CDR3. CDR1 is DFQATT and CDR2 is SNEGSKA in the germline V gene (reference sequence). The CDR3 DNA follows: TGCAGTGTAAGAAAAACTAGCGGGGGGTACCAAGAGACCCAGTACTTC. It yields the protein CSVRKTSGGYQETQYF.

The V gene is TRBV3-1, the J gene TRBJ2-3; the D call may be TRBD1 or TRBD2 (6 bases each). Trimming shortened V by 4 bases and J by 2 bases, and 16 bases separated the two germline ends. Germline V lookup: CDR1 LGHDT, CDR2 YNNKEL (reference sequence). The CDR3 has 16 residues. CDR3 region: CASSRRGLPNTDTQYF. In DNA, the CDR3 is TGTGCCAGCAGCCGCAGGGGACTCCCTAACACAGATACGCAGTATTTT.

This clonotype was seen at least ten times. The chain employs TRBV12-3 or TRBV12-4 and TRBJ2-1; D unclear. CDR3 length equals 13 residues. Trimming stripped 1 base from V and 4 bases from J, with 5 bases between. CDR3 protein: CASSLGDYNEQFF. The CDR3 nucleotides are TGTGCCAGCAGTTTAGGGGATTACAATGAGCAGTTCTTC.